These 27 T cell receptor beta chains were sequenced from one sample in a study of beta chain features in type 1 diabetes. Study-wide results and limits: Researchers report that Type 1 diabetes patients had moderately but significantly shorter TCRB CDR3s across all four CD4+ subsets.

Their target antigens are unknown. Every bit of the isolated RNA underwent reverse transcription, so sequencing read expressed TCRB transcripts. The table came from immunoSEQ multiplex PCR; TCRdb's copy has only in-frame clones and leaves some out. The sample lists about 650,000 clones, over 10% seen once, with over 0.1% in the top ten. The sequenced sample was naive CD4+ T cells from blood. The receptors were gathered from a man aged 25-45 years with type 1 diabetes.

The chain links TRBV30 to TRBJ1-5; D is undetermined. Germline V gene data show CDR1 as GTSNPN and CDR2 as SVGIG (reference sequence). CDR3 length equals 14 residues. Deletions cut 2 bases from V and 3 bases from J, with 11 bases between. The CDR3 region has the DNA TGTGCCTGGAGTCCGGGAGGCCTCAATCAGCCCCAGCATTTT. It encodes CAWSPGGLNQPQHF.

This clone has only a few counts. The same CDR3 can be traced to other DNA sequences in this sample. The V and J genes are TRBV18 and TRBJ1-4; a possible D gene is TRBD1 (5 bases). V lost 0 bases and J 8 bases, leaving 10 bases between the germline ends. CDR1 KGHSH and CDR2 LQKENI come from the germline V gene. This CDR3 contains 14 residues. The CDR3 protein is CASSPPGVGEKLFF. The CDR3 DNA is TGTGCCAGCTCACCACCGGGGGTAGGAGAAAAACTGTTTTTT.

The chain carries TRBV9 and TRBJ1-6, with D uncertain. CDR1 is SGDLS, CDR2 YYNGEE, per germline. With 3 bases removed from V and 9 bases from J, the gap between germline ends came to 13 bases. The CDR3 sequence is 14 residues long. The CDR3, as DNA: TGTGCCAGCAGCGACCGACAAGTGAGTTCACCCCTCCACTTT. This codes for CASSDRQVSSPLHF.

The rearrangement uses TRBV9 and TRBJ1-5; the D is unclear. V was clipped by 1 base and J by 0 bases, with 8 bases between them. The germline V gene encodes CDR1 SGDLS and CDR2 YYNGEE. CDR3 length: 15 amino acids. The CDR3 loop is CASSVSGYSNQPQHF. The CDR3 region has the DNA TGTGCCAGCAGCGTATCCGGGTATAGCAATCAGCCCCAGCATTTT.

This clone was detected only a few times. The chain is built from TRBV7-9 and TRBJ2-7; maybe TRBD1 (6 bases). Trimming shortened V by 3 bases and J by 2 bases, and 11 bases separated the two germline ends. The CDR3 runs 14 residues. Germline CDR1 is SEHNR and CDR2 is FQNEAQ (reference sequence). The CDR3 region is CASSFSTGPYEQYF. DNA for the CDR3: TGTGCCAGCAGCTTTTCGACAGGTCCCTACGAGCAGTACTTC.

As DNA, the CDR3 is TGTGCCAGCAGCCCAGGGCGAGGTTACAATGAGCAGTTCTTC. Protein: CASSPGRGYNEQFF. V and J are TRBV7-2 and TRBJ2-1, with a possible D match to TRBD1 (5 bases). The CDR3 length is 14 residues. Trimming left V 5 bases short and J 4 bases short, with 12 bases between. Germline V gives CDR1 SGHTA, CDR2 FQGNSA.

This clone came up a few times. The rearrangement joins TRBV5-1 to TRBJ2-1; TRBD2 might be the D (6 bases). Per the germline V gene, CDR1 is SGHRS and CDR2 is YFSETQ. The CDR3 has 16 residues. With 4 bases removed from V and 0 bases from J, the gap between germline ends came to 14 bases. As DNA, the CDR3 is TGCGCCAGCAGCGTGGGACTGACCCCCTCCTACAATGAGCAGTTCTTC. It translates to CASSVGLTPSYNEQFF.

The chain combines TRBV9 with TRBJ1-2; a weak D match, TRBD1 (6 bases). The CDR3 has 16 amino acids. Germline values: CDR1 SGDLS, CDR2 YYNGEE. Trimming cost V 0 bases and J 9 bases, with 21 bases left between them. The CDR3 coding sequence is TGTGCCAGCAGCGTAGGGGATGTGGGCAGGGGATATAGCTACACCTTC. It codes for CASSVGDVGRGYSYTF.

About this clone: This sample includes further DNA sequences coding for the same CDR3. This chain connects TRBV6-5 to TRBJ2-7; 9 bases are shared with TRBD1. CDR1 is MNHEY, CDR2 SVGAGI, per germline. There are 15 residues in the CDR3. J lost 2 bases, V lost 0 bases, and 2 bases had no gene match. The DNA of the CDR3 is TGTGCCAGCAGTTACTCGAGACAGGGGGCCTACGAGCAGTACTTC. It encodes CASSYSRQGAYEQYF.

This clone was counted only a few times. The CDR3 DNA sequence: TGTGCCAGCAGCTCTGGACGCACAGATACGCAGTATTTT. It specifies CASSSGRTDTQYF. The J gene is TRBJ2-3, the V gene TRBV5-8, with unresolved D. The V gene's germline CDR1 is SGHTS and CDR2 YDEGEE. The germline V and J ends were trimmed by 3 bases and 1 base, with 6 bases remaining between them. The CDR3 covers 13 residues. The whole variable domain, filled in from reference TRBV5-8 and TRBJ2-3, reads EAGVTQSPTHLIKTRGQQATLRCSPISGHTSVYWYQQALGLGLQFLLWYDEGEERNRGNFPPRFSGRQFPNYSSELNVNALELEDSALYLCASSSGRTDTQYFGPGTRLTVL.

The chain recombines TRBV14 with TRBJ1-5; perhaps TRBD1 as D (6 bases). The V gene's germline CDR1 is SGHDN and CDR2 FVKESK. V gave up 5 bases and J gave up 5 bases, with 13 bases separating them. CDR3 length: 14 amino acids. CDR3 protein: CASSSYRAYQPQHF. CDR3 nucleotide sequence: TGTGCCAGCAGCTCATACAGGGCCTATCAGCCCCAGCATTTT.

This clone showed up just a few times. V usage is TRBV4-3 and J usage is TRBJ2-7; TRBD1 matches at 8 bases. The V and J ends lost 3 bases and 0 bases, in that order; junction bases with no gene match: 7. The CDR3 is 16 residues long. The germline V gene encodes CDR1 LGHNA and CDR2 YSLEER. CDR3 amino acids: CASSHGQGATSYEQYF. The DNA of the CDR3 is TGCGCCAGCAGCCATGGCCAGGGGGCGACCTCCTACGAGCAGTACTTC.

This clone showed up just a few times. The chain couples TRBV7-9 to TRBJ1-4; the D gene is possibly TRBD1 (5 bases). Germline assignment: CDR1 SEHNR and CDR2 FQNEAQ (reference sequence). With 5 bases removed from V and 7 bases from J, the gap between germline ends came to 11 bases. This CDR3 is 13 amino acids long. The CDR3 sequence is CASSPKRGEKLFF. CDR3 in DNA: TGTGCCAGCAGCCCGAAGAGGGGTGAAAAACTGTTTTTT.

The gene calls are TRBV2 and TRBJ1-5, with D possibly matching TRBD1 (5 bases). Trimming took off 8 bases at V and 4 bases at J, with 12 bases between the two ends. The CDR3 runs to 13 residues. Looked up from germline, CDR1 is SNHLY and CDR2 is FYNNEI. For the CDR3, the DNA is TGTGCCAGCTTCGGGACCTTTAATCAGCCCCAGCATTTT. Translated, it gives CASFGTFNQPQHF.

In its sample, this clone was seen a few times. The chain uses TRBV18 and TRBJ1-2; TRBD1 might be the D (6 bases). V was pared by 5 bases and J by 4 bases, with 17 bases between. Per germline, CDR1 KGHSH and CDR2 LQKENI. This CDR3 contains 15 residues. CDR3 sequence: CASSGGRSRGYGYTF. The DNA of the CDR3 is TGTGCCAGCTCAGGGGGGCGATCGCGAGGCTATGGCTACACCTTC. The whole variable domain, remainder taken from reference TRBV18 and TRBJ1-2, is NAGVMQNPRHLVRRRGQEARLRCSPMKGHSHVYWYRQLPEEGLKFMVYLQKENIIDESGMPKERFSAEFPKEGPSILRIQQVVRGDSAAYFCASSGGRSRGYGYTFGSGTRLTVV.

This clone was picked up a small number of times. The chain joins TRBV27 to TRBJ2-7, with 8 bases identical to TRBD1. The CDR3 spans 11 residues. Looked up from germline, CDR1 is MNHEY and CDR2 is SMNVEV (reference sequence). The trim removed 5 bases at V and 6 bases at J, leaving 0 bases unmatched. CDR3 residues: CASSTGGEQYF. Here the CDR3 DNA reads TGTGCCAGCAGTACAGGGGGCGAGCAGTACTTC.

The chain joins TRBV5-1 to TRBJ2-1; TRBD2 might be the D (5 bases). Germline V gene lookup returns CDR1 SGHRS and CDR2 YFSETQ. Deletions cut 5 bases from V and 6 bases from J, with 12 bases between. The CDR3 totals 13 residues. The CDR3 nucleotides are TGCGCCAGCAGGGCCGGGGTCGGCAATGAGCAGTTCTTC. The encoded protein is CASRAGVGNEQFF.

This clone was seen just once. The J gene is TRBJ1-5, the V gene TRBV2, with 11 nucleotides matching TRBD1. The CDR3 runs 14 residues. The V gene end was trimmed by 4 bases and the J gene end by 6 bases; junction bases not matched to a gene: 2. Germline values: CDR1 SNHLY, CDR2 FYNNEI. CDR3 coding DNA: TGTGCCAGCAGTGGGGACAGGGGGACTCAGCCCCAGCATTTT. This codes for CASSGDRGTQPQHF.

This clone was seen a few times. The rearrangement links TRBV5-4 to TRBJ2-3; a weak D match, TRBD2 (5 bases). CDR3 length: 16 residues. The V gene's germline CDR1 is SGHNT and CDR2 YYREEE (reference sequence). V shed 6 bases and J shed 1 base, with 18 bases lying between them. In DNA, the CDR3 is TGTGCCAGCAACTCTCTTCTTGGGCGGGGCACAGATACGCAGTATTTT. It specifies CASNSLLGRGTDTQYF.

The sample holds a few counts of this clone. The V gene is TRBV11-2, the J gene TRBJ2-7; TRBD1 is a possible D gene (7 bases). V dropped 3 bases and J dropped 5 bases, with 11 bases sitting between them. Germline loops: CDR1 SGHAT, CDR2 FQNNGV. This CDR3 is built from 13 residues. As DNA, the CDR3 is TGTGCCAGCAGCTTTCAGGGGGGCGACGAGCAGTACTTC. Residues: CASSFQGGDEQYF. Filled out from reference TRBV11-2 and TRBJ2-7, the complete variable domain reads EAGVAQSPRYKIIEKRQSVAFWCNPISGHATLYWYQQILGQGPKLLIQFQNNGVVDDSQLPKDRFSAERLKGVDSTLKIQPAKLEDSAVYLCASSFQGGDEQYFGPGTRLTVT.

The chain recombines TRBV2 with TRBJ2-7, with D unresolved. V lost 5 bases, J lost 0 bases, and 8 bases lay in between. This CDR3 has 13 amino acids. CDR1 is SNHLY and CDR2 is FYNNEI in the germline V gene. The CDR3 sequence is CASSSGSSYEQYF. CDR3 bases: TGTGCCAGCAGTAGTGGGTCCTCCTACGAGCAGTACTTC. Variable domain in full (rest from reference TRBV2 and TRBJ2-7): EPEVTQTPSHQVTQMGQEVILRCVPISNHLYFYWYRQILGQKVEFLVSFYNNEISEKSEIFDDQFSVERPDGSNFTLKIRSTKLEDSAMYFCASSSGSSYEQYFGPGTRLTVT.

The chain combines TRBV2 with TRBJ1-2; 12 bases fit TRBD1. J was trimmed by 4 bases and V by 5 bases; bases with no gene match: 5. Germline V CDR1 and CDR2: SNHLY, FYNNEI. CDR3 length equals 15 residues. CDR3 region: CASSPGQGAIYGYTF. The CDR3, as DNA: TGTGCCAGCAGTCCGGGACAGGGGGCGATCTATGGCTACACCTTC.

This clone was counted only a few times. V gene TRBV5-1 combines with J gene TRBJ1-1, with D hard to call. Germline CDR1 and CDR2: SGHRS and YFSETQ. CDR3 length equals 11 residues. V was clipped by 2 bases and J by 7 bases, with 6 bases between them. CDR3: CASSFYGEAFF. The DNA of the CDR3 is TGCGCCAGCAGCTTTTACGGTGAAGCTTTCTTT.

This clone has just a few counts. The chain's CDR3 is CASSYVVGSGPYEQYF. The CDR3 DNA reads as TGTGCCAGCAGTTACGTCGTTGGGTCTGGGCCCTACGAGCAGTACTTC. The chain carries TRBV6-5 and TRBJ2-7; no clear D gene. The V gene lost 2 bases and the J gene lost 2 bases, with 16 bases spanning the gap. Germline CDR1 reads MNHEY; CDR2 reads SVGAGI. The CDR3 contains 16 residues.

This clone was seen more than once but under ten times. The V call is TRBV25-1, the J call TRBJ1-4; the match to TRBD1 covers 8 bases. J lost 7 bases, V lost 4 bases, and 8 bases had no gene match. The CDR3 extends over 15 amino acids. Looked up from germline, CDR1 is MGHDK and CDR2 is SYGVNS. In nucleotides, the CDR3 is TGTGCCAGCAGTGCCGCCGGGACAGGCCCTGAAAAACTGTTTTTT. As protein: CASSAAGTGPEKLFF.

This clone appeared a few times. The chain employs TRBV19 and TRBJ1-4, with a possible D match to TRBD1 (5 bases). The CDR3 runs to 15 residues. Germline CDR1 is LNHDA and CDR2 is SQIVND (reference sequence). Trimming pared 5 bases from V and 8 bases from J, leaving 18 bases between. The CDR3 DNA reads TGTGCCAGTAGTGTCTTCGGGACGGTTCAGGAAAAACTGTTTTTT. Translation gives CASSVFGTVQEKLFF. The full variable domain, in which reference TRBV19 and TRBJ1-4 provide the parts outside the CDR3, is DGGITQSPKYLFRKEGQNVTLSCEQNLNHDAMYWYRQDPGQGLRLIYYSQIVNDFQKGDIAEGYSVSREKKESFPLTVTSAQKNPTAFYLCASSVFGTVQEKLFFGSGTQLSVL.

The chain couples TRBV7-2 to TRBJ1-2; D gene uncertain. Germline CDR1 is SGHTA and CDR2 is FQGNSA. V lost 0 bases to trimming and J lost 7 bases, with 12 bases between them. The CDR3 contains 14 residues. The CDR3 region is CASSLAGRQGGYTF. The CDR3 DNA reads as TGTGCCAGCAGCTTAGCGGGCAGACAAGGTGGCTACACCTTC.